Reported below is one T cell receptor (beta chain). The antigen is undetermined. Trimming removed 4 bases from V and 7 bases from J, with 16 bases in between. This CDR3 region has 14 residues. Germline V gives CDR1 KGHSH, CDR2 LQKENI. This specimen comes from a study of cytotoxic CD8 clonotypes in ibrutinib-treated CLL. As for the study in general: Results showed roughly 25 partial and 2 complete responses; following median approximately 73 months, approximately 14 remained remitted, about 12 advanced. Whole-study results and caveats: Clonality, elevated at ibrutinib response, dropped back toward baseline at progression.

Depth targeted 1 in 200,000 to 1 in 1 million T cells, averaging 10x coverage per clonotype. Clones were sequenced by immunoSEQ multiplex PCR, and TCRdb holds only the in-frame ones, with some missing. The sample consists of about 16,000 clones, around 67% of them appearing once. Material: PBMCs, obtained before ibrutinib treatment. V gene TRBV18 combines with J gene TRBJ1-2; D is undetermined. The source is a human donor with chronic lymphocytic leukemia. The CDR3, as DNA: TGTGCCAGCTCACATAGCCGACCCACGGCTGGCTACACCTTC. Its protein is CASSHSRPTAGYTF. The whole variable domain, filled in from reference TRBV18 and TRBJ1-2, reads NAGVMQNPRHLVRRRGQEARLRCSPMKGHSHVYWYRQLPEEGLKFMVYLQKENIIDESGMPKERFSAEFPKEGPSILRIQQVVRGDSAAYFCASSHSRPTAGYTFGSGTRLTVV.